This TCR beta chain was captured by sequencing in a study of T cells in Graves' hyperthyroidism and ophthalmopathy. Diagnosis rested on symptoms, serum thyroxine and TRAb, thyroid ultrasound, and orbital computed tomography. The authors took PBMCs from over 8.5 ml fresh peripheral blood. Amplified regions were TCR beta CDR3 sequences from RNA transcripts. HTBI primers were the set used in a first-round RT-PCR of the TCR CDR3. Each CDR3 protein gets one entry after TCRdb re-called the multiplex PCR reads with MiXCR. This sample carries about 180,000 distinct CDR3 sequences, about a tenth of them seen once, and the ten largest clones take around 20%. The CDR3 is 14 amino acids. Trimming pared 6 bases from V and 3 bases from J, leaving 14 bases between. Germline-derived CDR1 and CDR2 are LGHNT and FRNRAP. This clonotype was seen at least ten times.

The receptor comes from a woman aged 18 to 35 with Graves' hyperthyroidism that later progressed to Graves' ophthalmopathy. V and J are TRBV12-5 and TRBJ1-2, with D possibly being TRBD1 (6 bases). The material sequenced was blood. CDR3 loop: CASGLGQGYYGYTF. The CDR3 DNA reads TGTGCTAGTGGCCTGGGGCAGGGGTACTATGGCTACACCTTC.